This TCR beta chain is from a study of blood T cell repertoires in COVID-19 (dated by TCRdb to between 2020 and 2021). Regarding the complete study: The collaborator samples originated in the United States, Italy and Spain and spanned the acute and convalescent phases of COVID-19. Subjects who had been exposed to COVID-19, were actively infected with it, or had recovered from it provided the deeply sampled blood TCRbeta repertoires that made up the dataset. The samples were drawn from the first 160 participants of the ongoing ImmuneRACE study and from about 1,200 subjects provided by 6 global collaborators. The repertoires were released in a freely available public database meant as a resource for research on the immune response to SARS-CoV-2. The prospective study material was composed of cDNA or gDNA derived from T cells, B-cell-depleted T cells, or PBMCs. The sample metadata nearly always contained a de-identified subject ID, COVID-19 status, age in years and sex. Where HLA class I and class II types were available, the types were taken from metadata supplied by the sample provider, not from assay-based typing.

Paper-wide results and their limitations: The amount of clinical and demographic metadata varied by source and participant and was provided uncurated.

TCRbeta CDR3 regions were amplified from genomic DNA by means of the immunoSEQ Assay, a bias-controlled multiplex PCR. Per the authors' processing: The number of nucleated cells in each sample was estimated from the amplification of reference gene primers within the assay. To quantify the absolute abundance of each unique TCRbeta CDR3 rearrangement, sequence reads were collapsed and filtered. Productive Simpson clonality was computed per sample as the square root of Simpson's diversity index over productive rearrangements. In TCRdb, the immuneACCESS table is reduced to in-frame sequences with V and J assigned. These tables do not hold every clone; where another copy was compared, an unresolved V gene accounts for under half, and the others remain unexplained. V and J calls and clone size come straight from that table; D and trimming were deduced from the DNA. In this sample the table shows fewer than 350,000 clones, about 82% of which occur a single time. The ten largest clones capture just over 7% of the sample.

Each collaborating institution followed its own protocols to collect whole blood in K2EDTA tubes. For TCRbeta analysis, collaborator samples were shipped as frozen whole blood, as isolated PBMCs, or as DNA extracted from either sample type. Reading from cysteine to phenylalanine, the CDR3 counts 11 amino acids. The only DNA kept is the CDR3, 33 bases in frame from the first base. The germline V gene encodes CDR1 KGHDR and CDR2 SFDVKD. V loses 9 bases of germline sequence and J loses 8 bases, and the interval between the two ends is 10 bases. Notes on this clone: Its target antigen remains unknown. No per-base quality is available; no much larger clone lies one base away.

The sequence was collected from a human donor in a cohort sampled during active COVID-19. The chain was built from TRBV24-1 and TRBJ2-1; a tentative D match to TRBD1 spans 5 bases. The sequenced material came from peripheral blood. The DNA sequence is TGTGCCACCGGGGCTTTGGATGAGCAGTTCTTC. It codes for CATGALDEQFF.